The source of this T cell receptor beta chain is a study of cytomegalovirus exposure and HLA in healthy donors. Overall study context: Sequencing of 150 million to 200 million T cells in an earlier analysis found 95 million to 120 million unique TCR beta sequences. Study-level findings and limits: TCR association rates varied by HLA locus in a later analysis, with DRB1 highest and HLA-C lowest. It was reported in a later analysis that an Asian-associated ancestry cluster showed fewer N-insertions than the roughly 670-donor mean.

Germline CDR1 is SEHNR and CDR2 is FQNEAQ (reference sequence). The CDR3 has 16 residues. Note on this clone: Its antigen is still unknown. One junction end disagrees with the germline gene, perhaps due to a read error.

In the PCR, 60 Vbeta and 13 Jbeta primers were used. Produced via immunoSEQ multiplex PCR; TCRdb's table is partial and in-frame only. The data hold around 180,000 clones, with approximately 88% observed a single time. The chain combines TRBV7-9 with TRBJ1-1; 10 nucleotides agree with TRBD1. The sequenced material came from PBMCs. This clonotype was sampled from a boy aged 2 to 10 in good health and CMV-seronegative. CDR3 protein: CSSSSGQGQRNTEAFF. In DNA, the CDR3 is TGTTCCAGCAGCTCGGGACAGGGGCAAAGAAACACTGAAGCTTTCTTT.